This T cell receptor (beta chain) was captured in a study of the immune and genomic landscape of osteosarcoma. The post-treatment osteosarcoma tumors were primary, local recurrence or metastasis specimens from poor-prognosis patients. Sequenced by immunoSEQ multiplex PCR; TCRdb stores in-frame clones only, minus some. Altogether about 5,100 clones are present, around 80% being singletons, with the ten largest covering roughly 6.2%. Within the sample, this clone is large. Trimming took off 2 bases at V and 7 bases at J, with 6 bases between the two ends. CDR1 is MNHNS, CDR2 SASEGT, per germline. The length of the CDR3 is 11 residues.

This chain joins TRBV6-1 and TRBJ2-7; D not certain. This sequence was found in a human donor with osteosarcoma. Sequenced material: osteosarcoma tumor tissue from the lung. The CDR3 nucleotides read TGTGCCAGCAGTGAAAGCCGGGAGCAGTACTTC. Translation: CASSESREQYF.